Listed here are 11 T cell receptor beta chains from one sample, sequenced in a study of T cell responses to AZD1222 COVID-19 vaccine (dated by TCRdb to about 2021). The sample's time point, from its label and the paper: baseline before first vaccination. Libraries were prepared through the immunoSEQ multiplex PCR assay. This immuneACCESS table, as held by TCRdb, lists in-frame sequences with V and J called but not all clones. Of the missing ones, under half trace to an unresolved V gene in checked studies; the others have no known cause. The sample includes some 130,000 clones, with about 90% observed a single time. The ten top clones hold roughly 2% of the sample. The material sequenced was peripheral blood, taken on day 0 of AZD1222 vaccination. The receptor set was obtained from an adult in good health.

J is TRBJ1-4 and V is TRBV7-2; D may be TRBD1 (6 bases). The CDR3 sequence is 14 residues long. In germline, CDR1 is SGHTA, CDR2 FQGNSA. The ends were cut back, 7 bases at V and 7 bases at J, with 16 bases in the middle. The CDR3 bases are TGTGCCAGCACCCTTACAGGGACGGGTGAAAAACTGTTTTTT. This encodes CASTLTGTGEKLFF.

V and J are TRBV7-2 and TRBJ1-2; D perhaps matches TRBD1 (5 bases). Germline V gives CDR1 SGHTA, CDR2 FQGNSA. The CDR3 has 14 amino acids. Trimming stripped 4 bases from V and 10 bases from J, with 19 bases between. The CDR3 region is CASSSSGPQKTYTF. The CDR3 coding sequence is TGTGCCAGCAGCTCATCGGGACCCCAAAAGACCTACACCTTC.

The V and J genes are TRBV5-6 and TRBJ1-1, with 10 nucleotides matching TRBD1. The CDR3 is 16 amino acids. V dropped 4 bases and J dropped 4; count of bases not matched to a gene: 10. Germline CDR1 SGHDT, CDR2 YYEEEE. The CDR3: CASSAPGTGVVTEAFF. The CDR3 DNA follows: TGTGCCAGCAGCGCCCCCGGGACAGGGGTTGTCACTGAAGCTTTCTTT.

The CDR3 sequence is CAWSAGGGNTIYF. Written as DNA, the CDR3 is TGTGCCTGGAGCGCCGGGGGGGGAAACACCATATATTTT. The chain couples TRBV30 to TRBJ1-3, with TRBD1 as a possible D gene (5 bases). Germline CDR1 is GTSNPN and CDR2 is SVGIG (reference sequence). The CDR3 length is 13 residues. The ends were cut back, 3 bases at V and 4 bases at J, with 10 bases in the middle.

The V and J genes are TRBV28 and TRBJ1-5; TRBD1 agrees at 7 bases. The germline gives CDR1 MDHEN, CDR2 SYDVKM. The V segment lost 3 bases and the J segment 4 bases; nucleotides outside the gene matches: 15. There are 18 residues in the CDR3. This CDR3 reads CASSFPGTGTALNQPQHF. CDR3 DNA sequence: TGTGCCAGCAGTTTTCCCGGCACCGGGACAGCATTGAATCAGCCCCAGCATTTT. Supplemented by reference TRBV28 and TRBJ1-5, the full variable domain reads DVKVTQSSRYLVKRTGEKVFLECVQDMDHENMFWYRQDPGLGLRLIYFSYDVKMKEKGDIPEGYSVSREKKERFSLILESASTNQTSMYLCASSFPGTGTALNQPQHFGDGTRLSIL.

CDR3 in amino acids: CASSPPPGANEAFF. The CDR3 region has the DNA TGTGCCAGCTCACCACCGCCAGGAGCTAATGAAGCTTTCTTT. The rearrangement links TRBV18 to TRBJ1-1; D not resolved. The ends were cut back, 0 bases at V and 7 bases at J, with 12 bases in the middle. Germline V CDR1 and CDR2: KGHSH, LQKENI. The CDR3 sequence is 14 residues long.

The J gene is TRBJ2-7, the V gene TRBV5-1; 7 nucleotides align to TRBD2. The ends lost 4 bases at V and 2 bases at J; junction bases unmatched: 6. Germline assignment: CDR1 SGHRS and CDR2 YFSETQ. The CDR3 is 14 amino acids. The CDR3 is CASSVSSGTYEQYF. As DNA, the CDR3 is TGCGCCAGCAGCGTATCTAGCGGAACCTACGAGCAGTACTTC.

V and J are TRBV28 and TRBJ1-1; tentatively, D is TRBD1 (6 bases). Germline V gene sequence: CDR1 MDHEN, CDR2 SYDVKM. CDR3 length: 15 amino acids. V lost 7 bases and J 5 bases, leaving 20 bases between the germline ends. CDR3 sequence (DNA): TGTGCCAGCATATGGGGGGGGCAGTCGTGGACTGAAGCTTTCTTT. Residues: CASIWGGQSWTEAFF.

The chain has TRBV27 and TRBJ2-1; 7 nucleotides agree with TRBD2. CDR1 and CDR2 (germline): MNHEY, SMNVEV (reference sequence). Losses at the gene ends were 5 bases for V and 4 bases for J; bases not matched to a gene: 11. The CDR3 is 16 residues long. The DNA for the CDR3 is TGTGCCAGCAGTCTCAACGGAGCGGGACCGTACAATGAGCAGTTCTTC. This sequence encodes CASSLNGAGPYNEQFF.

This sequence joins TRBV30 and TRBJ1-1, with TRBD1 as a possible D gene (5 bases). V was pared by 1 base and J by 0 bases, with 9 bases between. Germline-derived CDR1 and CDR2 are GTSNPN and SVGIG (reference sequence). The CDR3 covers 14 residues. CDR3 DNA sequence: TGTGCCTGGAGTGAAGACAGCCTGAACACTGAAGCTTTCTTT. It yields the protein CAWSEDSLNTEAFF.

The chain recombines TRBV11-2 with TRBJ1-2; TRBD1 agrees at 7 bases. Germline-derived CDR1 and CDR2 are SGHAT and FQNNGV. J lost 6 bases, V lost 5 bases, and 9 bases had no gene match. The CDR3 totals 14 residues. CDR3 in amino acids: CASSPRQGSNGYTF. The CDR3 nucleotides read TGTGCCAGCAGCCCCCGACAGGGAAGTAATGGCTACACCTTC.